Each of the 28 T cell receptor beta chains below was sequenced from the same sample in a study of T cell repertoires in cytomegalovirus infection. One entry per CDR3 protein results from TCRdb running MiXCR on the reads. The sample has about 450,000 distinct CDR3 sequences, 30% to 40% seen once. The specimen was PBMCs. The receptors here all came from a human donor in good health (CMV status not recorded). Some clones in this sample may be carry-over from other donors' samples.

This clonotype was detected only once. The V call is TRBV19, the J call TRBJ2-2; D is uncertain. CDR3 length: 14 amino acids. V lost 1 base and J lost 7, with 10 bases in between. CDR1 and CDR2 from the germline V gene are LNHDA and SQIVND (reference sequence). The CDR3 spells CASSIGRKSGELFF. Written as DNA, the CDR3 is TGTGCCAGTAGTATAGGACGGAAAAGCGGGGAGCTGTTTTTT. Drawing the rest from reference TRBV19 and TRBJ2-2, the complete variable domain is DGGITQSPKYLFRKEGQNVTLSCEQNLNHDAMYWYRQDPGQGLRLIYYSQIVNDFQKGDIAEGYSVSREKKESFPLTVTSAQKNPTAFYLCASSIGRKSGELFFGEGSRLTVL.

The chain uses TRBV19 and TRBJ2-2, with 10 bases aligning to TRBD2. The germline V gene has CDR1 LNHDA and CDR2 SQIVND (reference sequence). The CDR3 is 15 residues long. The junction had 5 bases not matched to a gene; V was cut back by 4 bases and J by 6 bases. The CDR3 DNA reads TGTGCCAGTAGTACAGCGGGGGGGCTCGCCGGGGAGCTGTTTTTT. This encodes CASSTAGGLAGELFF.

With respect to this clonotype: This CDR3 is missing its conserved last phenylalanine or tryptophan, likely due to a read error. The CDR3 spells CASSHLRDRNYNEQFL. The DNA for the CDR3 is TGTGCCAGCAGTCACCTCCGGGACAGAAATTACAATGAGCAGTTCTTA. V usage is TRBV5-8 and J usage is TRBJ2-1; 7 bases match TRBD1. Germline-derived CDR1 and CDR2 are SGHTS and YDEGEE. The junction had 12 bases not matched to a gene; V was cut back by 5 bases and J by 4 bases. CDR3 size: 16 residues.

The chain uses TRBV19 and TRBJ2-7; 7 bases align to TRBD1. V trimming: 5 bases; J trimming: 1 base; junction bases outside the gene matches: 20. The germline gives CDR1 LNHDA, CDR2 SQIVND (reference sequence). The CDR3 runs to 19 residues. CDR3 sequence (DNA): TGTGCCAGTAGTCCCCCCCAAGGGAGTCGGACAGGAGCATCCTACGAGCAGTACTTC. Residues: CASSPPQGSRTGASYEQYF.

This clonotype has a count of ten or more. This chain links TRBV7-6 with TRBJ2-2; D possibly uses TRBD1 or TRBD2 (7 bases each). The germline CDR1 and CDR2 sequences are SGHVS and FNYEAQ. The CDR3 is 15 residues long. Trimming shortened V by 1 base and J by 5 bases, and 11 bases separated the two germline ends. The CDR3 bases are TGTGCCAGCAGCTTAGGACAGGGAGGGACCGGGGAGCTGTTTTTT. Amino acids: CASSLGQGGTGELFF.

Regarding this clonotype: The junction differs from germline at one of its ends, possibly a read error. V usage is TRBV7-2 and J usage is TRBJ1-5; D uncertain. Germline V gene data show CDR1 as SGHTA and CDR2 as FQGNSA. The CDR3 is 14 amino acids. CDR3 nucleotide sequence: TGTGCCAGCAGCTTAGTAGTCGAGAATCAGCCCCAGCTTTGG. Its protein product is CASSLVVENQPQLW.

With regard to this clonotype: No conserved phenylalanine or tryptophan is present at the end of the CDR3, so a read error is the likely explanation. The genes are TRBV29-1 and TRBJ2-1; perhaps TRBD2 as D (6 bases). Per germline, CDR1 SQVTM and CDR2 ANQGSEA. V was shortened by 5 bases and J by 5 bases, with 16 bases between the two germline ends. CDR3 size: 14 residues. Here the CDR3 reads CSVYGGSVDNEQFL. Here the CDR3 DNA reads TGCAGCGTTTACGGGGGTTCGGTGGACAATGAGCAGTTCTTA.

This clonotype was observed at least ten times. The CDR3 sequence is CASSLRGDDSPLHF. The CDR3 DNA follows: TGTGCCAGCAGCCTACGAGGAGATGATTCACCCCTCCACTTT. The rearrangement uses TRBV7-6 and TRBJ1-6; D is undetermined. The CDR3 has 14 residues. Germline V gene lookup returns CDR1 SGHVS and CDR2 FNYEAQ. Trimming took off 5 bases at V and 8 bases at J, with 13 bases between the two ends.

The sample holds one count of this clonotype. The CDR3 coding sequence is TGTGCCAGCAGCCTCGCCGGGGGCACGGGCGAAAAACTGTTTTTT. Its translation is CASSLAGGTGEKLFF. V usage is TRBV7-9 and J usage is TRBJ1-4, with a possible D match to TRBD1 (6 bases). The CDR3 spans 15 residues. The germline V gene has CDR1 SEHNR and CDR2 FQNEAQ (reference sequence). Trimming removed 5 bases at V and 8 bases at J, with 18 bases between.

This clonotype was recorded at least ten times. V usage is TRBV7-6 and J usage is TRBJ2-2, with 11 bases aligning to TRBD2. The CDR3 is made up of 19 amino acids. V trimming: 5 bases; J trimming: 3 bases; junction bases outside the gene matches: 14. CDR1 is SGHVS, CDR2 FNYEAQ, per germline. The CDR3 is CASSNMGTSGLRYTGELFF. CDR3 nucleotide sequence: TGTGCCAGCAGCAATATGGGGACTAGCGGACTTCGTTACACCGGGGAGCTGTTTTTT. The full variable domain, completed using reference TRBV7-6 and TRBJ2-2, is GAGVSQSPRYKVTKRGQDVALRCDPISGHVSLYWYRQALGQGPEFLTYFNYEAQQDKSGLPNDRFSAERPEGSISTLTIQRTEQRDSAMYRCASSNMGTSGLRYTGELFFGEGSRLTVL.

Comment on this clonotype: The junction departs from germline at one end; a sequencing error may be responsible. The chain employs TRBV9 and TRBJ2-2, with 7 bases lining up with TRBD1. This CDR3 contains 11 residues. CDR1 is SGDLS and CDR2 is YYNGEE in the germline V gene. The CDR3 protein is CASSGGQEMFF. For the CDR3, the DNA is TGTGCCAGCAGCGGCGGACAGGAGATGTTTTTT. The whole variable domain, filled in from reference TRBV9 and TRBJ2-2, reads DSGVTQTPKHLITATGQRVTLRCSPRSGDLSVYWYQQSLDQGLQFLIQYYNGEERAKGNILERFSAQQFPDLHSELNLSSLELGDSALYFCASSGGQEMFFGEGSRLTVL.

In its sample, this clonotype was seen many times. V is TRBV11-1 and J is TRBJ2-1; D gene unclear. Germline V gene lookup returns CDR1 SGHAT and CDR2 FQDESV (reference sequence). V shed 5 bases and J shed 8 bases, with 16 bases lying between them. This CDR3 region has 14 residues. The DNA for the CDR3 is TGTGCCAGCAGCCTGGGCGTCGGTTCTCATGAGCAGTTCTTC. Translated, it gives CASSLGVGSHEQFF.

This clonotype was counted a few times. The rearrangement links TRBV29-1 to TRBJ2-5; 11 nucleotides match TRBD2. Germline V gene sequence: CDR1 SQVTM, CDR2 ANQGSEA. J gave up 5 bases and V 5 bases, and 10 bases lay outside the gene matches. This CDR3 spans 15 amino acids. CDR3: CSVIFVAGGLETQYF. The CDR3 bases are TGCAGCGTTATCTTTGTAGCGGGGGGGCTGGAGACCCAGTACTTC.

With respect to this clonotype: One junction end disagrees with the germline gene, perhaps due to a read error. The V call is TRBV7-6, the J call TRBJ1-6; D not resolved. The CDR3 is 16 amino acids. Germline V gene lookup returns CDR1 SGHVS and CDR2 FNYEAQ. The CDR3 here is CACSLGGSSYNSPLHF. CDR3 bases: TGTGCCTGCAGCTTAGGCGGCAGCTCCTATAATTCACCCCTCCACTTT.

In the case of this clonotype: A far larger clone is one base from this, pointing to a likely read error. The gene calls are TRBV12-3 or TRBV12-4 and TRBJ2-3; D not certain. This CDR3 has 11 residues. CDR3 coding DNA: TGTGCCAGCAGTTTATCAGATACGAAGTATTTT. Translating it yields CASSLSDTKYF.

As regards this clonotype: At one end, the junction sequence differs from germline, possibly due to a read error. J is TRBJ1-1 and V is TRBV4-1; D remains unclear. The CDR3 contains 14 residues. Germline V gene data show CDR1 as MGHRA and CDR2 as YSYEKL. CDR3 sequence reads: CASIQGKIGTEAFF. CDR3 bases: TGCGCCAGCATCCAAGGAAAGATAGGAACAGAAGCTTTCTTT.

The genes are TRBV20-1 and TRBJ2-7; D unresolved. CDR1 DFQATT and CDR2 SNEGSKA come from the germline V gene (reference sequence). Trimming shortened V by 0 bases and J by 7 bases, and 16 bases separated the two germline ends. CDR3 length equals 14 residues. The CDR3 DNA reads TGCAGTGCTAGAGAGGTGTCTCCCCTTGGGGAGCAGTACTTC. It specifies CSAREVSPLGEQYF.

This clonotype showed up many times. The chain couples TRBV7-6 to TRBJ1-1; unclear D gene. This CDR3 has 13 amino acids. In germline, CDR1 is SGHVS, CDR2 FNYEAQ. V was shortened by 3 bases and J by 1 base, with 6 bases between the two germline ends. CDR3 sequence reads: CASSFGENTEAFF. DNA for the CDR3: TGTGCCAGCAGCTTTGGGGAGAACACTGAAGCTTTCTTT.

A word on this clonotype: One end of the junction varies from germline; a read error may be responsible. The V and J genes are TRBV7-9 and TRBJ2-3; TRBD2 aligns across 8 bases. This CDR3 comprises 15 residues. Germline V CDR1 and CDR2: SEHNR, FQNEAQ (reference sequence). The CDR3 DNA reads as TGTGCCAGCAGCGTTAGCGGGATAAGCACAGCTACGCAGTATTTT. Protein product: CASSVSGISTATQYF.

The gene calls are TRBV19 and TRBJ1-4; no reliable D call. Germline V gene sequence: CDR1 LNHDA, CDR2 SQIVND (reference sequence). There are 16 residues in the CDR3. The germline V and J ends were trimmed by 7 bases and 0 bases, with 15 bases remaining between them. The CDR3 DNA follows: TGTGCCAGTACCCTAGTAGGGATTGCAACTAATGAAAAACTGTTTTTT. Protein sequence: CASTLVGIATNEKLFF.

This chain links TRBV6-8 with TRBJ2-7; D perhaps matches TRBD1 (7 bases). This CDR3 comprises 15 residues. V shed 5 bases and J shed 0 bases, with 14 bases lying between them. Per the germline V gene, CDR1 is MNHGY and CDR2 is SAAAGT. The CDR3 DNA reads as TGTGCCAGCAGTACCAGGGGGGTGAGCTCCTACGAGCAGTACTTC. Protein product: CASSTRGVSSYEQYF.

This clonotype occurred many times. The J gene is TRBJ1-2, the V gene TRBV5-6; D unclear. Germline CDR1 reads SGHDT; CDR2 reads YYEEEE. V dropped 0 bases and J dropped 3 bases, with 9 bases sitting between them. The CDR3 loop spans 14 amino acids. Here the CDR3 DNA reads TGTGCCAGCAGCTTGGAAAACAGCTACTATGGCTACACCTTC. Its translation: CASSLENSYYGYTF.

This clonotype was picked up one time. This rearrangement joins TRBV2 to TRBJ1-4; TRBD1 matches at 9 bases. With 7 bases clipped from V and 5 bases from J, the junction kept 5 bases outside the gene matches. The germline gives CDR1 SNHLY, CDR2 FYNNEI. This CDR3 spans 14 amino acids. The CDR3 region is CASKSTGGNEKLFF. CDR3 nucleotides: TGTGCCAGCAAATCGACAGGGGGAAATGAAAAACTGTTTTTT.

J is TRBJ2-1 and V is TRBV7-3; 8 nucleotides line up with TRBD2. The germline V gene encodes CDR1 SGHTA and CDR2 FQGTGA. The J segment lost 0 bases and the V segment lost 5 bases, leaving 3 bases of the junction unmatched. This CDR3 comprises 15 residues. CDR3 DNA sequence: TGTGCCAGCAGCCCCCGGGGGGGCTCCTACAATGAGCAGTTCTTC. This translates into CASSPRGGSYNEQFF. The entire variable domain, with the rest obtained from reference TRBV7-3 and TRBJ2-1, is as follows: GAGVSQTPSNKVTEKGKYVELRCDPISGHTALYWYRQSLGQGPEFLIYFQGTGAADDSGLPNDRFFAVRPEGSVSTLKIQRTERGDSAVYLCASSPRGGSYNEQFFGPGTRLTVL.

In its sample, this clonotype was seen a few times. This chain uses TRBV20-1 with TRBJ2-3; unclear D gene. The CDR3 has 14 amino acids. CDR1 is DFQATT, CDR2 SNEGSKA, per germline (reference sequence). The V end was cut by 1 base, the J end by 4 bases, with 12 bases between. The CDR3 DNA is TGCAGTGCTAGAGGGCAGGTGGTAGCAGATACGCAGTATTTT. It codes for CSARGQVVADTQYF.

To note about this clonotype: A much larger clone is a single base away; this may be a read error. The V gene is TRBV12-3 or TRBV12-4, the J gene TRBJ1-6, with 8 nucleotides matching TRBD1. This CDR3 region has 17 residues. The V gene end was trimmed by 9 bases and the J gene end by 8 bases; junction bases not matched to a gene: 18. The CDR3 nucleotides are TGTGCCAGAAGTGGGCCCGGGACAGGTCTTTTGGATTCACCCCTCCACTTT. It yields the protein CARSGPGTGLLDSPLHF.

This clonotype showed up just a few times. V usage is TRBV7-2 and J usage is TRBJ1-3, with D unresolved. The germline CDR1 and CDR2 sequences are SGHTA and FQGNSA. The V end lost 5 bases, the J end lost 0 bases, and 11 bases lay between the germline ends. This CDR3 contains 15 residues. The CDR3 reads CASSPLKPSGNTIYF. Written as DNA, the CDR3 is TGTGCCAGCAGCCCCCTCAAACCCTCTGGAAACACCATATATTTT.

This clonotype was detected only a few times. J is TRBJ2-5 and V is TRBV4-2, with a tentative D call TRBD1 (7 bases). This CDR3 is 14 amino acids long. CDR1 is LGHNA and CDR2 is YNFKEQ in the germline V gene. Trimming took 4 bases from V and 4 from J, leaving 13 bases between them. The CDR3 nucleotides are TGTGCCAGCAGCCGACAGGGAGGTCGAGAGACCCAGTACTTC. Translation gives CASSRQGGRETQYF.